What follows are 30 T cell receptor beta chains derived from one specimen sequenced in a study of T-cell reconstitution after alpha-beta-depleted transplantation in children. Unique molecular identifiers were built into the TCRbeta library. From the PCR reads, TCRdb called clonotypes with MiXCR, one entry per CDR3 protein. The table lists about 470,000 distinct CDR3 sequences, approximately 41% of them singletons, with approximately 30% in the top ten. Sequenced here: PBMCs, sampled before TCRalphabeta/CD19-depleted stem cell transplant. The source of these receptors is a girl aged 2 to 9 with aplastic anemia, due to receive a stem cell transplant.

This chain connects TRBV20-1 to TRBJ2-1; 8 positions agree with TRBD2. The V segment lost 6 bases and the J segment 1 base; nucleotides outside the gene matches: 8. The CDR3 spans 15 residues. Germline CDR1 DFQATT, CDR2 SNEGSKA (reference sequence). The CDR3 spells CSARYSGMSYNEQFF. CDR3 DNA: TGCAGTGCCCGGTATAGCGGGATGTCCTACAATGAGCAGTTCTTC.

V and J are TRBV7-9 and TRBJ2-7; TRBD2 matches 13 bases. CDR1 is SEHNR, CDR2 FQNEAQ, per germline (reference sequence). This CDR3 comprises 16 residues. The J segment lost 6 bases and the V segment lost 4 bases, leaving 9 bases of the junction unmatched. The CDR3: CASSSGVLAGGREQYF. The CDR3 DNA sequence: TGTGCCAGCAGCTCGGGCGTACTAGCGGGGGGGCGCGAGCAGTACTTC.

This rearrangement joins TRBV5-5 to TRBJ1-1; D is unclear. Trimming removed 5 bases from V and 2 bases from J, with 13 bases in between. The germline CDR1 and CDR2 sequences are SGHKS and YYEKEE (reference sequence). CDR3 length: 14 residues. The DNA for the CDR3 is TGTGCCAGCAGGTCGATCCACAGAAACACTGAAGCTTTCTTT. Translated, it gives CASRSIHRNTEAFF.

With respect to this clonotype: A much larger clone differs from this one at a single base, so this may be a read error. The rearrangement links TRBV20-1 to TRBJ2-7; D not resolved. The germline V gene encodes CDR1 DFQATT and CDR2 SNEGSKA (reference sequence). This CDR3 is 12 amino acids long. CDR3 in DNA: TGCAGTGCCCCGAGACGCTCCTACGACCAGTACTTC. Its protein product is CSAPRRSYDQYF.

The rearrangement uses TRBV14 and TRBJ2-2; a weak D match, TRBD2 (6 bases). This CDR3 region has 18 residues. V shed 5 bases and J shed 0 bases, with 19 bases lying between them. In germline, CDR1 is SGHDN, CDR2 FVKESK. The CDR3 loop reads CASSTTAGYLSNTGELFF. In DNA form, the CDR3 reads TGTGCCAGCAGCACTACTGCGGGGTACCTCTCGAACACCGGGGAGCTGTTTTTT. Supplemented by reference TRBV14 and TRBJ2-2, the full variable domain reads EAGVTQFPSHSVIEKGQTVTLRCDPISGHDNLYWYRRVMGKEIKFLLHFVKESKQDESGMPNNRFLAERTGGTYSTLKVQPAELEDSGVYFCASSTTAGYLSNTGELFFGEGSRLTVL.

This clonotype was seen more than once but under ten times. This chain connects TRBV7-9 to TRBJ1-1, with D unclear. Looked up from germline, CDR1 is SEHNR and CDR2 is FQNEAQ (reference sequence). The CDR3 consists of 14 residues. Deletions cut 8 bases from V and 1 base from J, with 14 bases between. CDR3 DNA: TGTGCCAGCGCTCAATCCCTTCCGAACACTGAAGCTTTCTTT. This encodes CASAQSLPNTEAFF.

The table lists this clonotype with a count of one. The J gene is TRBJ2-1, the V gene TRBV7-7; D remains unclear. The germline CDR1 and CDR2 sequences are SSHAT and FNYEAQ (reference sequence). The ends were cut back, 3 bases at V and 8 bases at J, with 11 bases in the middle. The CDR3 runs 13 residues. The CDR3 region is CASSFGPADEQFF. CDR3 nucleotide sequence: TGTGCCAGCAGCTTCGGCCCCGCGGATGAGCAGTTCTTC.

This clonotype was detected a few times. The rearrangement links TRBV20-1 to TRBJ2-7, with 10 bases lining up with TRBD1. CDR3 length: 12 residues. Germline-derived CDR1 and CDR2 are DFQATT and SNEGSKA (reference sequence). The ends lost 5 bases at V and 4 bases at J; junction bases unmatched: 2. DNA of the CDR3: TGCAGTGCTGGGACAGGGGTTTACGAGCAGTACTTC. Translated, it gives CSAGTGVYEQYF.

J is TRBJ1-2 and V is TRBV20-1, with 8 positions matching TRBD1. Germline CDR1 reads DFQATT; CDR2 reads SNEGSKA (reference sequence). J was trimmed by 7 bases and V by 6 bases; bases with no gene match: 13. CDR3 length: 14 amino acids. CDR3 protein: CSATNGQGASGYTF. The CDR3 bases are TGCAGTGCAACAAATGGCCAGGGGGCTAGTGGCTACACCTTC.

In this sample, this clonotype turned up once. The chain has TRBV20-1 and TRBJ2-1, with a possible D match to TRBD2 (6 bases). With 3 bases removed from V and 7 bases from J, the gap between germline ends came to 16 bases. Per germline, CDR1 DFQATT and CDR2 SNEGSKA (reference sequence). CDR3 length: 14 residues. The CDR3 sequence is CSASKRAGRNEQFF. CDR3 nucleotides: TGCAGTGCTAGTAAGAGGGCAGGGAGGAATGAGCAGTTCTTC.

The chain joins TRBV28 to TRBJ2-7, with 10 bases aligning to TRBD2. The V and J ends lost 3 bases and 7 bases, in that order; junction bases with no gene match: 9. The CDR3 runs 15 residues. CDR1 and CDR2 from the germline V gene are MDHEN and SYDVKM. In nucleotides, the CDR3 is TGTGCCAGCAGTTTGAATCTAGCGGGAGTAAGGGAGCAGTACTTC. Encoded protein: CASSLNLAGVREQYF.

The chain recombines TRBV29-1 with TRBJ1-1; D not resolved. Germline lookup yields CDR1 SQVTM and CDR2 ANQGSEA. Trimming stripped 7 bases from V and 8 bases from J, with 11 bases between. This CDR3 has 10 residues. DNA for the CDR3: TGCAGCGCCGCTGGTTACGAAGCTTTCTTT. This translates into CSAAGYEAFF.

This clonotype showed up many times. This chain links TRBV7-9 with TRBJ2-1; D is unclear. Germline V gene lookup returns CDR1 SEHNR and CDR2 FQNEAQ (reference sequence). This CDR3 region has 12 residues. V shed 7 bases and J shed 4 bases, with 8 bases lying between them. The CDR3 region has the DNA TGTGCCAGCAAGGACGCGTACAATGAGCAGTTCTTC. It specifies CASKDAYNEQFF.

This clonotype turned up a few times. The genes are TRBV20-1 and TRBJ1-2, with 7 positions matching TRBD1. Trimming took 2 bases from V and 1 from J; bases not matched to a gene: 4. CDR1 is DFQATT, CDR2 SNEGSKA, per germline (reference sequence). The CDR3 consists of 14 residues. CDR3 amino acids: CSARKGAVNYGYTF. The CDR3 DNA reads as TGCAGTGCTAGAAAGGGGGCCGTTAACTATGGCTACACCTTC.

The chain uses TRBV3-1 and TRBJ1-6; D not certain. Germline CDR1 reads LGHDT; CDR2 reads YNNKEL (reference sequence). Trimming left V 0 bases short and J 11 bases short, with 11 bases between. The CDR3 contains 14 residues. In DNA form, the CDR3 reads TGTGCCAGCAGCCAAGATCCCTCATTGGCACCCCTCCACTTT. It translates to CASSQDPSLAPLHF.

This clonotype appeared a few times. The rearrangement uses TRBV9 and TRBJ2-1, with D tentatively TRBD2 (5 bases). The CDR3 runs to 10 residues. Trimming stripped 4 bases from V and 15 bases from J, with 11 bases between. Germline V gene sequence: CDR1 SGDLS, CDR2 YYNGEE. The CDR3, as DNA: TGTGCCAGCAGCTGGGCGGGCGGGTTCTTC. Translated: CASSWAGGFF.

The genes are TRBV27 and TRBJ2-6; unclear D gene. The germline V gene has CDR1 MNHEY and CDR2 SMNVEV (reference sequence). V lost 5 bases and J lost 0, with 11 bases in between. This CDR3 is built from 16 residues. The chain's CDR3 is CASSTAGPSGANVLTF. The CDR3 region has the DNA TGTGCCAGCAGTACCGCAGGTCCCTCTGGGGCCAACGTCCTGACTTTC.

This clonotype is a singleton in its sample. The chain links TRBV5-6 to TRBJ2-4; no definite D call. Trimming cost V 4 bases and J 4 bases, with 12 bases left between them. The CDR3 length is 14 residues. Per the germline V gene, CDR1 is SGHDT and CDR2 is YYEEEE. CDR3 residues: CASSLALSKNIQYF. The CDR3 coding sequence is TGTGCCAGCAGCCTGGCCCTATCAAAAAACATTCAGTACTTC.

This sequence joins TRBV6-2 or TRBV6-3 and TRBJ2-3; 7 bases are shared with TRBD2. V lost 11 bases and J lost 2; bases outside the gene matches: 19. Germline V CDR1 and CDR2: MNHEY, SVGEGT. The CDR3 is 17 residues long. CDR3 sequence (DNA): TGTGCCTGCTCCCCCCTCGGGGCGGGAGCCTCCACAGATACGCAGTATTTT. This encodes CACSPLGAGASTDTQYF.

There are a few counts of this clonotype. The chain uses TRBV28 and TRBJ2-6; D is perhaps TRBD1 (6 bases). The CDR3 is made up of 18 amino acids. Trimming shortened V by 5 bases and J by 0 bases, and 17 bases separated the two germline ends. The germline gives CDR1 MDHEN, CDR2 SYDVKM. Here the CDR3 DNA reads TGTGCCAGCAGTCAGGCGGGCAGGGGTCTCTCTGGGGCCAACGTCCTGACTTTC. Its protein is CASSQAGRGLSGANVLTF.

The chain links TRBV5-1 to TRBJ1-2; no firm D call. Trimming pared 10 bases from V and 3 bases from J, leaving 10 bases between. The CDR3 covers 11 residues. CDR1 and CDR2 (germline): SGHRS, YFSETQ. The CDR3 coding sequence is TGCGCCTCGCTGGGTTACTATGGCTACACCTTC. This translates into CASLGYYGYTF.

The sample holds many counts of this clonotype. This chain connects TRBV12-3 or TRBV12-4 to TRBJ2-5, with D maybe TRBD2 (5 bases). Deletions cut 3 bases from V and 3 bases from J, with 14 bases between. CDR3 length: 15 residues. The CDR3 DNA reads as TGTGCCAGCAGTTTTGGGCTAGCCGTAAAAGAGACCCAGTACTTC. Translated, it gives CASSFGLAVKETQYF.

The V and J genes are TRBV9 and TRBJ2-1; a possible D gene is TRBD1 (5 bases). V was shortened by 3 bases and J by 6 bases, with 13 bases between the two germline ends. The CDR3 is 14 residues long. The germline V gene encodes CDR1 SGDLS and CDR2 YYNGEE. Written as DNA, the CDR3 is TGTGCCAGCAGCGCAGGGTCTATCGGCAATGAGCAGTTCTTC. Translated: CASSAGSIGNEQFF.

The V gene is TRBV27, the J gene TRBJ2-7, with 9 bases matching TRBD2. The V gene's germline CDR1 is MNHEY and CDR2 SMNVEV (reference sequence). The length of the CDR3 is 15 residues. J was trimmed by 8 bases and V by 5 bases; bases with no gene match: 13. The chain's CDR3 is CASSMSREGILQQYF. The CDR3 DNA sequence: TGTGCCAGCAGTATGTCGCGGGAGGGCATTTTACAGCAGTACTTC.

The chain is built from TRBV7-2 and TRBJ2-3; TRBD2 matches at 11 bases. J gave up 2 bases and V 5 bases, and 9 bases lay outside the gene matches. The CDR3 runs 17 residues. Germline V gene data show CDR1 as SGHTA and CDR2 as FQGNSA. The CDR3: CASSPDSGRALTDTQYF. The CDR3 DNA follows: TGTGCCAGCAGCCCCGATAGCGGGAGGGCCCTCACAGATACGCAGTATTTT.

This clonotype was recorded many times. The rearrangement uses TRBV5-1 and TRBJ2-1, with D perhaps matching TRBD2 (7 bases). Germline V gives CDR1 SGHRS, CDR2 YFSETQ. The CDR3 is 15 residues long. The V end was cut by 0 bases, the J end by 8 bases, with 15 bases between. The CDR3 nucleotides read TGCGCCAGCAGCTTGGGGCAGGGGAGGGTCTATGAGCAGTTCTTC. Translation: CASSLGQGRVYEQFF.

The chain couples TRBV7-9 to TRBJ2-4; D remains ambiguous. The CDR3 runs 15 residues. CDR1 SEHNR and CDR2 FQNEAQ come from the germline V gene (reference sequence). V gave up 6 bases and J gave up 8 bases, with 20 bases separating them. The CDR3 loop reads CASSPVGWRGDIQYF. The DNA for the CDR3 is TGTGCCAGCAGTCCCGTGGGGTGGCGAGGAGACATTCAGTACTTC. Complete variable domain (other parts from reference TRBV7-9 and TRBJ2-4): DTGVSQNPRHKITKRGQNVTFRCDPISEHNRLYWYRQTLGQGPEFLTYFQNEAQLEKSRLLSDRFSAERPKGSFSTLEIQRTEQGDSAMYLCASSPVGWRGDIQYFGAGTRLSVL.

Ten or more counts support this clonotype. The CDR3 nucleotides are TGTGCCAGCAGCTTGGCCGACAGGGCCGGGGAGCTGTTTTTT. Translating it yields CASSLADRAGELFF. The chain has TRBV5-5 and TRBJ2-2, with 7 bases identical to TRBD1. The CDR3 loop spans 14 amino acids. V was clipped by 0 bases and J by 6 bases; unmatched bases: 2. Germline loops: CDR1 SGHKS, CDR2 YYEKEE (reference sequence). Combining the CDR3 with reference TRBV5-5 and TRBJ2-2 gives the whole variable domain DAGVTQSPTHLIKTRGQQVTLRCSPISGHKSVSWYQQVLGQGPQFIFQYYEKEERGRGNFPDRFSARQFPNYSSELNVNALLLGDSALYLCASSLADRAGELFFGEGSRLTVL.

Regarding this clonotype: A junction end diverges from the germline sequence, so it may reflect a read error. The chain uses TRBV18 and TRBJ2-7; possible D gene TRBD1, 6 bases. The length of the CDR3 is 17 residues. Germline V CDR1 and CDR2: KGHSH, LQKENI. CDR3 nucleotides: TGTGCCAGCTCTCGCGTGAGGGACATTTCCAGCTCCTACGAGCAGCACTTC. Amino acids: CASSRVRDISSSYEQHF.

The chain recombines TRBV15 with TRBJ2-7; tentatively, D is TRBD1 or TRBD2 (5 bases each). The CDR3 is made up of 16 amino acids. Germline CDR1 reads LNHNV; CDR2 reads YYDKDF (reference sequence). Trimming removed 1 base from V and 2 bases from J, with 15 bases in between. CDR3 protein: CATSRASRGFTYEQYF. CDR3 DNA sequence: TGTGCCACCAGCAGAGCCTCGAGGGGTTTCACCTACGAGCAGTACTTC. Full variable domain (outside the CDR3, taken from reference TRBV15 and TRBJ2-7): DAMVIQNPRYQVTQFGKPVTLSCSQTLNHNVMYWYQQKSSQAPKLLFHYYDKDFNNEADTPDNFQSRRPNTSFCFLDIRSPGLGDTAMYLCATSRASRGFTYEQYFGPGTRLTVT.